This is a list of T cell receptor beta chains from one sample in a study of T cell changes during pregnancy in multiple sclerosis. TCRdb's table, derived via immunoSEQ multiplex PCR, lists solely in-frame clones and lacks some. The sample has tens of thousands of clones, around 90% seen once. The sample was CD4+ T cells from peripheral blood mononuclear cells, taken after pregnancy. Receptor source: a female donor in good health, enrolled as a control in a pregnancy study. Each CDR3 is given with its conserved first and last residue. D genes are given only for firm matches. Size tells how often a clone was seen (once, few, many) or the class of an expanded clone, and some rows leave it out.

TGTGCCAGCAGACCCCGGACCTCGGGAAAGACCCAGTACTTC	CASRPRTSGKTQYF	.	TRBJ2-5	.	TRBV6-6
TGCAGAAAGCACCGAGACAGGGATCCCTACGAGCAGTACTTC	CRKHRDRDPYEQYF	TRBD1	TRBJ2-7	.	TRBV29-1
TGTGCCAGCAGCCGAGGACCCAGGGCGGGGACTGGGGCCAACGTCCTGACTTTC	CASSRGPRAGTGANVLTF	.	TRBJ2-6	.	TRBV7-9
TGTGCCAGCAGACCGGGACAGGGCTACTATGGCTACACCTTC	CASRPGQGYYGYTF	TRBD1	TRBJ1-2	.	TRBV6-5
TGTGCCAGCAGGGACGGTGGGGAGCGCCGAGGAGCTTTCTTT	CASRDGGERRGAFF	.	TRBJ1-1	.	TRBV28
TGTGCCACCAGCGGAGCAGGGGACTCTGGGGCCAACGTCCTGACTTTC	CATSGAGDSGANVLTF	.	TRBJ2-6	.	TRBV15
TGTGCCAGTAGTTTCCGGACAGGGGTCAGCACTGAAGCTTTCTTT	CASSFRTGVSTEAFF	TRBD1	TRBJ1-1	.	TRBV19
TGTGCCAGCAGCTTGGCAGGGGGCGTTAGTACTGAAGCTTTCTTT	CASSLAGGVSTEAFF	TRBD1	TRBJ1-1	.	TRBV7-3
TGTGCCAGTAGTATTCTCGGGACTAGCGGGAGAGTGGATACGCAGTATTTT	CASSILGTSGRVDTQYF	TRBD2	TRBJ2-3	.	TRBV19
TGTGCCTGGAGCCAGAGCAGGATCACAGATACGCAGTATTTT	CAWSQSRITDTQYF	.	TRBJ2-3	.	TRBV30
TGTGCCACCTCGGGAAACTACGAGCAGTACTTC	CATSGNYEQYF	.	TRBJ2-7	.	TRBV28
TGTGCTAGCAGCTTAAACGCTCCGGGACTAGCGGGAAGTGAGCAGTACTTC	CASSLNAPGLAGSEQYF	TRBD2	TRBJ2-7	.	TRBV7-7
TGTGCCAGCAGTTCCAACACCGGGACAGGCTACGAGCAGTACTTC	CASSSNTGTGYEQYF	TRBD1	TRBJ2-7	.	TRBV6-5
TGTGCCAGCAGTCCTAGGAGGATTGACACCATATATTTT	CASSPRRIDTIYF	.	TRBJ1-3	.	TRBV11-2
TGTGCCAGCAGAGTGGCCGGGACAGGGGGCTATGGCTACACCTTC	CASRVAGTGGYGYTF	TRBD1	TRBJ1-2	.	TRBV5-8
TGTGCCAGCAGCACCGGACTAGCTGGCGGTGAGCAGTTCTTC	CASSTGLAGGEQFF	TRBD2	TRBJ2-1	.	TRBV7-2
TGTGCCAGCAGTTTATCGGGCAGGGCCTCCTACGAGCAGTACTTC	CASSLSGRASYEQYF	.	TRBJ2-7	.	TRBV27
TGTGCCAGCAATTCCGGGACAGGGATCAATCAGCCCCAGCATTTT	CASNSGTGINQPQHF	TRBD1	TRBJ1-5	.	TRBV2
TGTGCCAGCAGCCAAGATTCTTCTAGCCGGGGTGAGCAGTTCTTC	CASSQDSSSRGEQFF	.	TRBJ2-1	.	TRBV4-2
TGTGCCAGCAGCCAAGGGTTCCCCGGACTAGCCATAAAGTCCCATGAGCAGTTCTTC	CASSQGFPGLAIKSHEQFF	TRBD2	TRBJ2-1	.	TRBV4-2
TGTGCCAGCTCACCACCGGGGACACCGGGAAACACCATATATTTT	CASSPPGTPGNTIYF	.	TRBJ1-3	.	TRBV18
TGCGCCAGCAGCTTGGGTCCGGGGCGGGGGACCCAGTACTTC	CASSLGPGRGTQYF	.	TRBJ2-5	.	TRBV5-1
TGTGCCAGCAGCCGGACAGGGAGTCATAATACGCAGTATTTT	CASSRTGSHNTQYF	TRBD1	TRBJ2-3	.	TRBV5-6
TGTGCCAGCAGCTATGGACAGGATGAAAAACTGTTTTTT	CASSYGQDEKLFF	TRBD1	TRBJ1-4	.	TRBV11-2
TGTGCCAGCAGCTGGACCGGGACAGAAGAGACCCAGTACTTC	CASSWTGTEETQYF	TRBD1	TRBJ2-5	.	TRBV5-4
TGCGCCAGCAGCTTCTTCCCCTCGGAGACCCAGTACTTC	CASSFFPSETQYF	.	TRBJ2-5	.	TRBV5-1
TGTGCCAGCAGTACCCGTACAGGGAACACCGGGGAGCTGTTTTTT	CASSTRTGNTGELFF	.	TRBJ2-2	.	TRBV6-1
TGTGCCAGCAGCCCCGGACAGTGGAATGAAAAACTGTTTTTT	CASSPGQWNEKLFF	.	TRBJ1-4	once	TRBV7-4
TGCGCCAGCAGCTTGGCCTCTGCCGGGTCCAGTATATCCGAAGCTTTCTTT	CASSLASAGSSISEAFF	.	TRBJ1-1	.	TRBV5-1
TGTGCCAGCATACGGGGGAACTCTGGAAACACCATATATTTT	CASIRGNSGNTIYF	.	TRBJ1-3	.	TRBV6-1
TGTGCCAGCAGCTTAGGGACAGGTGGAAGCAATCAGCCCCAGCATTTT	CASSLGTGGSNQPQHF	TRBD1	TRBJ1-5	.	TRBV7-6
TGTGCCAGCAGCTTAGGTTCACCAGGGCGAGGCTACACCTTC	CASSLGSPGRGYTF	.	TRBJ1-2	.	TRBV7-2
TGTGCCAGCAGCTCGGAAATAAGCGGGCCTTCCTACGAGCAGTACTTC	CASSSEISGPSYEQYF	.	TRBJ2-7	.	TRBV5-4
TGCAGCGTTCGCAGGGTCCAAGAGACCCAGTACTTC	CSVRRVQETQYF	.	TRBJ2-5	.	TRBV29-1
TGCGCCAGCAGCCCCTCGACAGGGGAGTCCTACAATGAGCAGTTCTTC	CASSPSTGESYNEQFF	TRBD1	TRBJ2-1	.	TRBV5-1
TGTGCCACGACGAGGCAATTTGGAGAGACCCAGTACTTC	CATTRQFGETQYF	.	TRBJ2-5	.	TRBV10-3
TGTGCCGGCGGGATGGACTTGACCACTGAAGCTTTCTTT	CAGGMDLTTEAFF	.	TRBJ1-1	.	TRBV19
TGTGCCAGCAGGACCCGGGGGGATACGCAGTATTTT	CASRTRGDTQYF	.	TRBJ2-3	.	TRBV2
TGTGCCAGCAGCTTATTCCCAGGGGGACCCGGCTATGGCTACACCTTC	CASSLFPGGPGYGYTF	TRBD1	TRBJ1-2	.	TRBV7-3
TGTGCCAGCAGCTTAGCCCACAGGGGAAGGACCGGGGAGCTGTTTTTT	CASSLAHRGRTGELFF	TRBD1	TRBJ2-2	.	TRBV7-6
TGTGCCAGCAGTCCTAGGACAGGCTTCTACGAGCAGTACTTC	CASSPRTGFYEQYF	TRBD1	TRBJ2-7	.	TRBV7-9
TGCGCCAGCAGGCCTGGGACTAGCGGGTTCAGCTCCTACAATGAGCAGTTCTTC	CASRPGTSGFSSYNEQFF	TRBD2	TRBJ2-1	.	TRBV5-1
TGTGCCTGGAGTTCCGGACAGGGGGCAGCCTACGAGCAGTACTTC	CAWSSGQGAAYEQYF	TRBD1	TRBJ2-7	.	TRBV30
TGTGCCAGCAGCCGGGACAGGGGGGAAGGCTACACCTTC	CASSRDRGEGYTF	TRBD1	TRBJ1-2	.	TRBV6-1
TGTGCCAGCAGCACCGACAGGGGGAATGAAAAACTGTTTTTT	CASSTDRGNEKLFF	TRBD1	TRBJ1-4	.	TRBV7-9
TGTGCCAGCAGCTTAGGCGGCGGGAGGTCCTACAATGAGCAGTTCTTC	CASSLGGGRSYNEQFF	TRBD2	TRBJ2-1	.	TRBV7-2
TGTGCCAGCAGCACCCTCACAGGGGATTATGGTGGCTACACCTTC	CASSTLTGDYGGYTF	TRBD1	TRBJ1-2	.	TRBV11-2
TGTGCCACCAGCACTCCGGTACAGGGCTGGGCCGAGCAGTACTTC	CATSTPVQGWAEQYF	.	TRBJ2-7	.	TRBV6-1
TGCGCCAGCAGCCCTACTCCCGGGACACTCCACACCGGGGAGCTGTTTTTT	CASSPTPGTLHTGELFF	.	TRBJ2-2	.	TRBV10-1
TGTGCCAGCTCCCGAGAGACAGGGACGGCGGAGACCCAGTACTTC	CASSRETGTAETQYF	TRBD1	TRBJ2-5	.	TRBV18
TGTGCCAGCAGCTTAGATTTCGGGGACTATGGCTACACCTTC	CASSLDFGDYGYTF	.	TRBJ1-2	.	TRBV11-2
TGCGCCAGCAGCCTCACGCCGGGACAGGGCTACGAGCAGTACTTC	CASSLTPGQGYEQYF	TRBD1	TRBJ2-7	.	TRBV5-1
TGTGCCAGCAGACTAACCCCGGGTAATGAAAAACTGTTTTTT	CASRLTPGNEKLFF	.	TRBJ1-4	.	TRBV7-8
TGTGCCAGCAGCTTAGGGGGACTAGCGGGAAACACCGGGGAGCTGTTTTTT	CASSLGGLAGNTGELFF	TRBD2	TRBJ2-2	.	TRBV7-2
TGCGCCAGCAGCCAAGAGGGCGGCTACACCTTC	CASSQEGGYTF	.	TRBJ1-2	.	TRBV4-1
TGTGCCAGCTCACCTAGCCGGGGCTCCTACGAGCAGTACTTC	CASSPSRGSYEQYF	.	TRBJ2-7	.	TRBV18
TGTGCCAGCAGCTATCCGCGGGAGACCCAGTACTTC	CASSYPRETQYF	.	TRBJ2-5	.	TRBV5-8
TGTGCCAGCAGCTTTGGGACTAGCGGGGTGCAAGAGACCCAGTACTTC	CASSFGTSGVQETQYF	TRBD2	TRBJ2-5	.	TRBV5-4
TGCGCCAGCAGCGCCTCTAGCGGGGGGACCTCCTACAATGAGCAGTTCTTC	CASSASSGGTSYNEQFF	TRBD2	TRBJ2-1	.	TRBV5-1